A selection of T cell receptor beta chains follows, all from one sample in a study of blood T cell repertoires in COVID-19. Assay: immunoSEQ multiplex PCR; the TCRdb copy retains only in-frame clones and omits some. The sample includes approximately 190,000 clones, 87% of them seen just once. The sequenced material came from peripheral blood. These receptors were collected from a man aged 55 to 70 with active or convalescent COVID-19. The CDR3 runs from the conserved cysteine through the conserved F or W. Each record gives: J gene, clone size, D gene, V gene, CDR3 protein, CDR3 DNA. D genes are given only for firm matches. Clone size is given for some rows only: seen once, a few or many times, or a class if the clone is expanded.

>TRBJ1-1|.|.|TRBV5-1
CASSLAQGNTEAFF
TGCGCCAGCAGCTTGGCCCAGGGGAACACTGAAGCTTTCTTT
>TRBJ1-5|.|.|TRBV7-9
CASSPWDTNQPQHF
TGTGCCAGCAGCCCATGGGACACCAATCAGCCCCAGCATTTT
>TRBJ2-5|few|TRBD1|TRBV5-1
CASSPGQPQETQYF
TGCGCCAGCAGCCCGGGACAGCCTCAAGAGACCCAGTACTTC
>TRBJ1-2|.|TRBD1|TRBV5-1
CASSMRQGVWGYGYTF
TGCGCCAGCAGCATGAGACAGGGTGTGTGGGGTTATGGCTACACCTTC
>TRBJ1-1|.|.|TRBV5-1
CASSLTQGFITEAFF
TGCGCCAGCAGCTTGACTCAGGGATTTATCACTGAAGCTTTCTTT
>TRBJ1-2|.|TRBD1|TRBV5-1
CASSPGQVHYGYTF
TGCGCCAGCAGCCCCGGACAGGTTCACTATGGCTACACCTTC
>TRBJ1-2|.|TRBD1|TRBV2
CASSKDRSWLYGYTF
TGTGCCAGCAGTAAGGACAGGTCCTGGCTCTATGGCTACACCTTC
>TRBJ1-5|.|.|TRBV21-1
CASSLSGSNQPQHF
TGTGCCAGCAGCCTAAGTGGTAGCAATCAGCCCCAGCATTTT
>TRBJ2-5|.|TRBD1|TRBV18
CASSTGTVKETQYF
TGTGCCAGCTCAACTGGGACAGTCAAAGAGACCCAGTACTTC
>TRBJ1-5|few|.|TRBV5-5
CASSNMVGAGQPQHF
TGTGCCAGCAGCAACATGGTGGGGGCGGGTCAGCCCCAGCATTTT
>TRBJ2-3|.|.|TRBV24-1
CATRGRDTDTQYF
TGTGCCACCAGGGGGCGCGACACAGATACGCAGTATTTT
>TRBJ2-7|.|.|TRBV6-6
CASSYNGEQYF
TGTGCCAGCAGTTATAACGGCGAGCAGTACTTC
>TRBJ1-1|.|.|TRBV7-6
CASSPYGGTTEAFF
TGTGCCAGCAGCCCCTATGGAGGGACCACTGAAGCTTTCTTT
>TRBJ1-6|.|.|TRBV11-2
CASSLSSYNSPLHF
TGTGCCAGCAGCTTGAGCTCCTATAATTCACCCCTCCACTTT
>TRBJ2-3|.|TRBD1|TRBV5-4
CASSSRQGTDTQYF
TGTGCCAGCAGCTCCCGACAGGGAACAGATACGCAGTATTTT
>TRBJ2-1|.|TRBD2|TRBV19
CASSPRPGLAGSSYNEQFF
TGTGCCAGTAGTCCACGACCGGGACTAGCGGGGAGCTCCTACAATGAGCAGTTCTTC
>TRBJ1-6|.|TRBD1|TRBV19
CATAALDRGANSPLHF
TGTGCCACCGCCGCTTTGGACAGGGGGGCTAATTCACCCCTCCACTTT
>TRBJ1-2|.|TRBD1|TRBV2
CASRAQGALGYTF
TGTGCCAGCAGGGCCCAGGGGGCTCTGGGCTACACCTTC
>TRBJ2-7|.|TRBD1|TRBV5-1
CASSLLTGVGEQYF
TGCGCCAGCAGCTTACTGACAGGGGTGGGTGAGCAGTACTTC
>TRBJ1-1|.|.|TRBV5-6
CASSLGLGGETEAFF
TGTGCCAGCAGCTTGGGTCTGGGAGGAGAAACTGAAGCTTTCTTT
>TRBJ2-3|.|.|TRBV9
CASSVDRGRVSDTQYF
TGTGCCAGCAGCGTAGACCGGGGAAGAGTGTCAGATACGCAGTATTTT
>TRBJ2-3|.|.|TRBV2
CASRFGSTWGTDTQYF
TGTGCCAGCAGGTTCGGGAGTACTTGGGGCACAGATACGCAGTATTTT
>TRBJ2-7|.|TRBD1|TRBV29-1
CSAVPGQGGNEQYF
TGCAGCGCGGTCCCGGGACAGGGAGGGAACGAGCAGTACTTC
>TRBJ1-3|.|TRBD1|TRBV12-5
CASGMGQVSGNTIYF
TGTGCTAGTGGTATGGGACAGGTCTCTGGAAACACCATATATTTT
>TRBJ1-2|.|.|TRBV6-5
CASSPQSNYGYTF
TGTGCCAGCAGCCCACAGAGTAACTATGGCTACACCTTC
>TRBJ1-5|.|TRBD1|TRBV5-1
CASSSGQVGQPQHF
TGCGCCAGCAGCTCGGGACAGGTAGGGCAGCCCCAGCATTTT
>TRBJ2-7|.|.|TRBV14
CASSQGGGSYEQYF
TGTGCCAGCAGCCAAGGGGGCGGCTCCTACGAGCAGTACTTC
>TRBJ1-3|.|.|TRBV6-5
CASSPPGAGNTIYF
TGTGCCAGCAGTCCCCCCGGGGCTGGAAACACCATATATTTT
>TRBJ2-2|once|.|TRBV12-3/TRBV12-4
CASRSGYTGELFF
TGTGCCAGCAGGTCAGGTTACACCGGGGAGCTGTTTTTT
>TRBJ2-7|.|TRBD2|TRBV7-8
CASSPRTSGGAYEQYF
TGTGCCAGCAGTCCAAGGACTAGCGGGGGGGCCTACGAGCAGTACTTC
>TRBJ1-1|.|.|TRBV5-1
CASSLGSFLSPGTEAFF
TGCGCCAGCAGCTTGGGTAGCTTCCTTAGCCCGGGAACTGAAGCTTTCTTT
>TRBJ1-2|.|.|TRBV4-2
CASSQDLPDFYGYTF
TGTGCCAGCAGCCAAGATCTTCCCGACTTCTATGGCTACACCTTC
>TRBJ2-7|.|.|TRBV24-1
CATASEVLDEQYF
TGTGCCACCGCATCTGAGGTCCTTGACGAGCAGTACTTC
>TRBJ2-1|.|TRBD2|TRBV2
CASSEPGLAGRTEQFF
TGTGCCAGCAGTGAGCCGGGACTAGCGGGGCGTACTGAGCAGTTCTTC
>TRBJ2-3|.|.|TRBV7-9
CASSLGSGTDTQYF
TGTGCCAGCAGCTTAGGGTCGGGCACAGATACGCAGTATTTT
>TRBJ2-5|.|TRBD2|TRBV25-1
CASSDPGTSREGTQYF
TGTGCCAGCAGTGACCCCGGGACTAGCAGGGAAGGGACCCAGTACTTC
>TRBJ1-2|few|.|TRBV2
CASSEEDGIYGYTF
TGTGCCAGCAGTGAAGAGGACGGGATCTATGGCTACACCTTC
>TRBJ2-7|.|.|TRBV6-2/TRBV6-3
CASSDTYEQYF
TGTGCCAGCAGTGACACCTACGAGCAGTACTTC
>TRBJ1-2|few|TRBD1|TRBV19
CASKGTGEVNGYTF
TGTGCCAGTAAGGGGACAGGGGAGGTTAATGGCTACACCTTC
>TRBJ1-3|.|.|TRBV19
CGSAGASGNTIYF
TGTGGTTCGGCGGGGGCCTCTGGAAACACCATATATTTT
>TRBJ2-5|.|.|TRBV5-1
CASSTQTGSVQETQYF
TGCGCCAGCAGCACCCAAACAGGGTCGGTACAAGAGACCCAGTACTTC
>TRBJ1-1|.|.|TRBV29-1
CSVAGGDTEAFF
TGCAGCGTTGCGGGGGGGGACACTGAAGCTTTCTTT
>TRBJ1-1|.|.|TRBV10-1
CASSESGSANTEAFF
TGCGCCAGCAGTGAGTCCGGCAGCGCGAACACTGAAGCTTTCTTT
>TRBJ1-1|.|.|TRBV7-5
CVRSLAPGEAFF
TGTGTCAGAAGCTTAGCCCCAGGTGAAGCTTTCTTT
>TRBJ2-5|.|TRBD2|TRBV2
CASTGTSGGETQYF
TGTGCCAGCACCGGGACTAGCGGGGGAGAGACCCAGTACTTC
>TRBJ1-3|.|.|TRBV9
CASSVGTGTGVSGNTIYF
TGTGCCAGCAGCGTAGGCACCGGGACGGGAGTCTCTGGAAACACCATATATTTT
>TRBJ2-7|.|.|TRBV19
CASTPGQSYEQYF
TGTGCCAGTACCCCAGGACAGAGCTACGAGCAGTACTTC
>TRBJ1-3|.|.|TRBV10-3
CAISERDSGNTIYF
TGTGCCATCAGTGAACGAGATTCTGGAAACACCATATATTTT
>TRBJ1-5|.|.|TRBV7-9
CASSLGRGNNQPQHF
TGTGCCAGCAGCTTGGGTCGGGGGAACAATCAGCCCCAGCATTTT
>TRBJ2-2|.|.|TRBV28
CASRVSFTGELFF
TGTGCCAGCAGAGTGAGCTTCACCGGGGAGCTGTTTTTT
>TRBJ2-7|.|TRBD1|TRBV10-3
CAMGLRQGALYEQYF
TGTGCCATGGGCCTCAGGCAGGGGGCTCTATACGAGCAGTACTTC
>TRBJ2-3|.|.|TRBV6-1
CASSEAGQGYTDTQYF
TGTGCCAGCAGTGAAGCCGGACAAGGTTACACAGATACGCAGTATTTT
>TRBJ1-5|.|.|TRBV7-8
CASSLEGHNFPQHF
TGTGCCAGCAGCTTAGAGGGACATAACTTCCCCCAGCATTTT
>TRBJ1-2|.|.|TRBV29-1
CSVEGGANYGYTF
TGCAGCGTTGAGGGTGGAGCTAACTATGGCTACACCTTC